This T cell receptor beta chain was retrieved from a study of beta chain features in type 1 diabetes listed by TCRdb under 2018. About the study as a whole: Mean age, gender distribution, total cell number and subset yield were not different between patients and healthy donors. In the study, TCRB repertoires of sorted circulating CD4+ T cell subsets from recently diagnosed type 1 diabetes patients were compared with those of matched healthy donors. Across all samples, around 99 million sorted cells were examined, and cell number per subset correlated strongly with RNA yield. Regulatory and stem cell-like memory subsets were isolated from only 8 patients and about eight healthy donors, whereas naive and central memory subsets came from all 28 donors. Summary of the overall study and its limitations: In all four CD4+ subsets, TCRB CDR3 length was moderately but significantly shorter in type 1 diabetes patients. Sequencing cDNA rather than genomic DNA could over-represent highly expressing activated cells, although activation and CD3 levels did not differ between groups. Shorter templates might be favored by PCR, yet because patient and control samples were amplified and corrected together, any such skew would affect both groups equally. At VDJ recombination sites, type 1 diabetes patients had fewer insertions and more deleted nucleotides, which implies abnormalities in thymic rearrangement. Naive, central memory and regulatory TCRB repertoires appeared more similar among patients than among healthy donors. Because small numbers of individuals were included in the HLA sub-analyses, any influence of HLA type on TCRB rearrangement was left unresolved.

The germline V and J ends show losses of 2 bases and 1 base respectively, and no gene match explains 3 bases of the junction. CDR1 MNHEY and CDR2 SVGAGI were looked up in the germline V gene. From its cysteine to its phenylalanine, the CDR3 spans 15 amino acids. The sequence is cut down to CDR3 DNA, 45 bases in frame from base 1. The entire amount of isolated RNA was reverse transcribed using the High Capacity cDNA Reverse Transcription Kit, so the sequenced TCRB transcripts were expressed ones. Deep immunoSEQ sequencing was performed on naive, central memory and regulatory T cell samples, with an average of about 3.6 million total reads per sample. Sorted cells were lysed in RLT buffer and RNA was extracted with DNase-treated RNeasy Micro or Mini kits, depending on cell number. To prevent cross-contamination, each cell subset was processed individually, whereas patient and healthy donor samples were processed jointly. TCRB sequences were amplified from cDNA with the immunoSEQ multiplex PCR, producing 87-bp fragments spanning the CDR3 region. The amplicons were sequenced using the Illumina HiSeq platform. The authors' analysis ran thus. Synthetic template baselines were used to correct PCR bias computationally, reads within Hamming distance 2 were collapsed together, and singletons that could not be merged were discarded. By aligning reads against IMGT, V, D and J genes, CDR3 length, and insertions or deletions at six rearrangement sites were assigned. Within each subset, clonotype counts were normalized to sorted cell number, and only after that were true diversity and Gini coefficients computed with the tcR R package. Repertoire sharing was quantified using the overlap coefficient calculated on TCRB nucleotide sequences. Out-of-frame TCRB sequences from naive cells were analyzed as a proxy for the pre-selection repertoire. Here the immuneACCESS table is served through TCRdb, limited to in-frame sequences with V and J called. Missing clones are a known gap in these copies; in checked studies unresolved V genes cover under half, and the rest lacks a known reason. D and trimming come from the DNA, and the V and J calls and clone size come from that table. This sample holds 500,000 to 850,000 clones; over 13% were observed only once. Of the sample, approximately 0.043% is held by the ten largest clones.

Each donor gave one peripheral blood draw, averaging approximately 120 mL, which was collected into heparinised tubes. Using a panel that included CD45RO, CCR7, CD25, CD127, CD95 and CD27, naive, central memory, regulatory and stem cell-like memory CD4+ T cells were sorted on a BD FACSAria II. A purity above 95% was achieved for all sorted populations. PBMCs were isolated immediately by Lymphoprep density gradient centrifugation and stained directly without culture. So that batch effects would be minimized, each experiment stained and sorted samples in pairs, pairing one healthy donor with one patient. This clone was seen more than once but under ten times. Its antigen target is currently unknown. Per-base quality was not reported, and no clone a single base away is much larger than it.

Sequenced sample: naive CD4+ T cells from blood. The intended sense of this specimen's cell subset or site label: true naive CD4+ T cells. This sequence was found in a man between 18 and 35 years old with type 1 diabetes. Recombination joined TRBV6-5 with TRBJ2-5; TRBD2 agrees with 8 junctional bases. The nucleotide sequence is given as TGTGCCAGCAGTTACACAACTAGCGGCCAAGAGACCCAGTACTTC. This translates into CASSYTTSGQETQYF.